This entry lists 11 T cell receptor beta chains sequenced from one sample in a study of OX40 agonist ivuxolimab in advanced cancers. Clones were read by immunoSEQ multiplex PCR, and TCRdb kept only the in-frame ones, dropping some. The data show fewer than 80,000 clones, approximately 83% seen once. The sequencing used CD4+ or CD8+ T cells sorted from blood, collected in a trial of the OX40 agonist ivuxolimab. These receptors all come from an adult with an advanced solid tumor such as melanoma, head and neck, liver or kidney cancer.

The rearrangement uses TRBV7-2 and TRBJ2-1, with 7 bases that match TRBD2. This CDR3 is 13 amino acids long. V shed 4 bases and J 7 bases; nucleotides not matched to a gene: 4. Germline V gene sequence: CDR1 SGHTA, CDR2 FQGNSA. This chain's CDR3 is CASSSTSRNEQFF. CDR3 nucleotide sequence: TGTGCCAGCAGCTCGACTAGCAGGAATGAGCAGTTCTTC.

This clone was detected once. V is TRBV2 and J is TRBJ1-1; TRBD1 is a possible D gene (5 bases). Germline V gene lookup returns CDR1 SNHLY and CDR2 FYNNEI. V was pared by 8 bases and J by 2 bases, with 15 bases between. CDR3 length equals 14 residues. CDR3 nucleotides: TGTGCCAGCGACCGGGGCTCGAGAAACACTGAAGCTTTCTTT. As protein: CASDRGSRNTEAFF. Supplemented by reference TRBV2 and TRBJ1-1, the full variable domain reads EPEVTQTPSHQVTQMGQEVILRCVPISNHLYFYWYRQILGQKVEFLVSFYNNEISEKSEIFDDQFSVERPDGSNFTLKIRSTKLEDSAMYFCASDRGSRNTEAFFGQGTRLTVV.

The chain has TRBV4-2 and TRBJ2-7, with no clear D. The V end lost 1 base, the J end lost 1 base, and 5 bases lay between the germline ends. This CDR3 spans 13 amino acids. CDR1 and CDR2 from the germline V gene are LGHNA and YNFKEQ. CDR3 sequence reads: CASSQGVSYEQYF. As DNA, the CDR3 is TGTGCCAGCAGCCAAGGGGTATCCTACGAGCAGTACTTC.

The rearrangement uses TRBV7-8 and TRBJ1-1; D is ambiguous. With 6 bases removed from V and 5 bases from J, the gap between germline ends came to 19 bases. This CDR3 comprises 15 residues. CDR1 is SGHVS and CDR2 is FQNEAQ in the germline V gene. The CDR3 DNA reads as TGTGCCAGCAGTCAAGAGATGGCAGGTAGTACTGAAGCTTTCTTT. Amino acids: CASSQEMAGSTEAFF.

The chain couples TRBV7-2 to TRBJ2-2, with 7 bases lining up with TRBD1. The CDR3 is made up of 15 amino acids. The germline V gene has CDR1 SGHTA and CDR2 FQGNSA. With V trimmed by 2 bases and J by 4 bases, 4 bases remained unmatched. The CDR3 nucleotides are TGTGCCAGCAGCTTAAACGACAGGGCCACCGGGGAGCTGTTTTTT. It yields the protein CASSLNDRATGELFF.

The chain joins TRBV7-3 to TRBJ1-1; 7 bases fit TRBD1. Germline-derived CDR1 and CDR2 are SGHTA and FQGTGA. This CDR3 is built from 15 residues. V dropped 1 base and J dropped 0; count of bases not matched to a gene: 2. CDR3 sequence reads: CASSLRQGVNTEAFF. The CDR3 DNA reads as TGTGCCAGCAGCTTAAGGCAGGGGGTGAACACTGAAGCTTTCTTT.

The rearrangement links TRBV7-6 to TRBJ2-2, with a tentative D call TRBD1 (5 bases). CDR3 length: 14 residues. Germline V lookup: CDR1 SGHVS, CDR2 FNYEAQ. Trimming cost V 5 bases and J 8 bases, with 15 bases left between them. The CDR3 loop reads CASSRRPTEGELFF. In DNA, the CDR3 is TGTGCCAGCAGCCGCCGCCCGACAGAGGGGGAGCTGTTTTTT. Full variable domain (missing parts from reference TRBV7-6 and TRBJ2-2): GAGVSQSPRYKVTKRGQDVALRCDPISGHVSLYWYRQALGQGPEFLTYFNYEAQQDKSGLPNDRFSAERPEGSISTLTIQRTEQRDSAMYRCASSRRPTEGELFFGEGSRLTVL.

This rearrangement joins TRBV6-6 to TRBJ1-1; the D is unclear. The germline V gene encodes CDR1 MNHNY and CDR2 SVGAGI (reference sequence). This CDR3 is built from 14 residues. V lost 4 bases and J lost 5, with 14 bases in between. As DNA, the CDR3 is TGTGCCAGCAGTTTGCCCCTCCGTAGGACTGAAGCTTTCTTT. Its protein is CASSLPLRRTEAFF.

The genes are TRBV10-3 and TRBJ2-7; 9 nucleotides line up with TRBD1. CDR1 and CDR2 (germline): ENHRY, SYGVKD. After removal of 4 bases from V and 4 bases from J, the junction contained 11 bases not matched to a gene. The CDR3 length is 16 residues. The CDR3 here is CAISAPRQGGKYEQYF. The CDR3, as DNA: TGTGCCATCAGTGCCCCCCGACAGGGGGGGAAGTACGAGCAGTACTTC.

This chain links TRBV27 with TRBJ2-5; D tentatively reads TRBD1 or TRBD2 (7 bases each). With 5 bases removed from V and 6 bases from J, the gap between germline ends came to 16 bases. Per the germline V gene, CDR1 is MNHEY and CDR2 is SMNVEV (reference sequence). The CDR3 runs to 14 residues. CDR3 sequence reads: CASSDWEGAKTQYF. CDR3 sequence (DNA): TGTGCCAGCAGTGACTGGGAGGGGGCGAAGACCCAGTACTTC.

The chain employs TRBV19 and TRBJ1-1, with D maybe TRBD1 (5 bases). The CDR3 loop spans 15 amino acids. Trimming stripped 0 bases from V and 4 bases from J, with 12 bases between. Germline V lookup: CDR1 LNHDA, CDR2 SQIVND (reference sequence). CDR3 in amino acids: CASSIDLRGRTEAFF. CDR3 DNA: TGTGCCAGTAGTATAGATCTAAGGGGTCGCACTGAAGCTTTCTTT.